These 12 T cell receptor beta chains were sequenced from one sample in a study of blood T cell repertoires in COVID-19. Sequencing was performed with immunoSEQ multiplex PCR; in TCRdb, only in-frame clones are kept and a portion is missing. The sample records about 150,000 clones, 87% being singletons. Sample: peripheral blood. The receptors were gathered from a man older than 75 with acute or convalescent COVID-19.

This clone has only a few counts. V usage is TRBV6-2 or TRBV6-3 and J usage is TRBJ1-4, with D perhaps matching TRBD1 (6 bases). The CDR3 has 15 amino acids. Per the germline V gene, CDR1 is MNHEY and CDR2 is SVGEGT. With 3 bases removed from V and 3 bases from J, the gap between germline ends came to 11 bases. CDR3: CASSYYRAANEKLFF. The CDR3 DNA follows: TGTGCCAGCAGTTATTACAGGGCTGCTAATGAAAAACTGTTTTTT.

The V call is TRBV6-5, the J call TRBJ2-1; TRBD2 aligns across 9 bases. CDR1 MNHEY and CDR2 SVGAGI come from the germline V gene. J was trimmed by 1 base and V by 8 bases; bases with no gene match: 6. There are 15 residues in the CDR3. CDR3 loop: CASQPAGGSYNEQFF. The DNA for the CDR3 is TGTGCCAGCCAGCCCGCGGGGGGGTCCTACAATGAGCAGTTCTTC.

The chain recombines TRBV2 with TRBJ2-3, with TRBD2 identical over 14 bases. There are 22 residues in the CDR3. The germline gives CDR1 SNHLY, CDR2 FYNNEI. The J segment lost 2 bases and the V segment lost 3 bases, leaving 19 bases of the junction unmatched. Written as DNA, the CDR3 is TGTGCCAGCAGTGATGAATATCCGGGACTAGCGGGGGCCTTTAGCAACACAGATACGCAGTATTTT. This encodes CASSDEYPGLAGAFSNTDTQYF.

In its sample, this clone was seen a few times. V and J are TRBV28 and TRBJ1-2; unclear D gene. Per the germline V gene, CDR1 is MDHEN and CDR2 is SYDVKM. V gave up 2 bases and J gave up 7 bases, with 14 bases separating them. The CDR3 extends over 14 amino acids. Here the CDR3 DNA reads TGTGCCAGCAGTTTAGACTCGCCCCCGAGTGGCTACACCTTC. Its protein is CASSLDSPPSGYTF.

The chain is built from TRBV11-2 and TRBJ2-5, with D possibly matching TRBD1 (6 bases). Germline lookup yields CDR1 SGHAT and CDR2 FQNNGV. The CDR3 extends over 13 amino acids. The V gene lost 5 bases and the J gene lost 3 bases, with 10 bases spanning the gap. The CDR3 nucleotides read TGTGCCAGCAGCACGGACAGAGAAGAGACCCAGTACTTC. It codes for CASSTDREETQYF.

This clone was picked up one time. The J gene is TRBJ2-2, the V gene TRBV24-1, with D uncertain. The V gene lost 5 bases and the J gene lost 3 bases, with 6 bases spanning the gap. From germline, CDR1 is KGHDR and CDR2 SFDVKD. The CDR3 is 13 residues long. Here the CDR3 reads CATSGRYTGELFF. The CDR3 nucleotides are TGTGCCACCAGTGGTAGATACACCGGGGAGCTGTTTTTT.

This clone occurred once. The chain combines TRBV28 with TRBJ1-4, with D uncertain. CDR3 length equals 15 residues. Germline V gene sequence: CDR1 MDHEN, CDR2 SYDVKM. The ends were cut back, 4 bases at V and 0 bases at J, with 9 bases in the middle. CDR3 coding DNA: TGTGCCAGCAGTTCGTCAGTGTCAACTAATGAAAAACTGTTTTTT. Its translation is CASSSSVSTNEKLFF.

V is TRBV3-1 (or the pseudogene TRBV3-2) and J is TRBJ1-2, with D possibly being TRBD1 (5 bases). The germline V gene encodes CDR1 LGHDT and CDR2 YNNKEL (reference sequence). This CDR3 has 15 residues. V was shortened by 1 base and J by 8 bases, with 17 bases between the two germline ends. For the CDR3, the DNA is TGTGCCAGCAGCCAAGGGGGGGACCCCCCTGGGGGCTACACCTTC. Amino acids: CASSQGGDPPGGYTF.

This chain connects TRBV7-9 to TRBJ1-2; the D gene is possibly TRBD1 (5 bases). Between the trimmed V and J ends, which lost 1 base and 6 bases, there was a span of 9 bases. The CDR3 consists of 13 residues. CDR1 and CDR2 from the germline V gene are SEHNR and FQNEAQ (reference sequence). The CDR3 protein is CASSLGSGNGYTF. DNA for the CDR3: TGTGCCAGCAGCTTAGGGTCAGGGAATGGCTACACCTTC.

The chain links TRBV24-1 to TRBJ2-1; 12 bases line up with TRBD2. Germline-derived CDR1 and CDR2 are KGHDR and SFDVKD. With V trimmed by 2 bases and J by 7 bases, 2 bases remained unmatched. The CDR3 sequence is 15 residues long. The CDR3 region is CATSDWTSGENEQFF. DNA for the CDR3: TGTGCCACCAGTGATTGGACTAGCGGGGAGAATGAGCAGTTCTTC.

J is TRBJ2-5 and V is TRBV11-2; D not certain. Germline assignment: CDR1 SGHAT and CDR2 FQNNGV. Trimming pared 7 bases from V and 5 bases from J, leaving 8 bases between. This CDR3 has 11 amino acids. The CDR3 protein is CASTRRETQYF. The CDR3 nucleotides are TGTGCCAGCACCCGCAGGGAGACCCAGTACTTC.

This clone has only one observation. This chain's CDR3 is CASSLGLAAYNEQFF. The CDR3 DNA sequence: TGTGCCAGCAGCTTAGGACTAGCGGCCTACAATGAGCAGTTCTTC. The V gene is TRBV7-2, the J gene TRBJ2-1; 9 positions match TRBD2. Trimming took 1 base from V and 2 from J; bases not matched to a gene: 0. The CDR3 spans 15 residues. Germline loops: CDR1 SGHTA, CDR2 FQGNSA.